The text below deals with one T cell receptor beta chain. The data were taken from a study of blood T cell repertoires in COVID-19. Germline values: CDR1 SEHNR, CDR2 FQNEAQ (reference sequence). This CDR3 has 13 residues. The V gene end was trimmed by 6 bases and the J gene end by 2 bases; junction bases not matched to a gene: 1. Study processing details: Reference gene primer amplification gave nucleated cell count estimates. Assay: immunoSEQ multiplex PCR; the TCRdb copy retains only in-frame clones and omits some. V, J and clone size were drawn from that table, and D and trimming were deduced from the DNA. This table holds 250,000 to 300,000 clones, 85% to 90% found once.

This clonotype originated in a man between 18 and 35 years old with active or convalescent COVID-19. This rearrangement joins TRBV7-9 to TRBJ2-3; TRBD1 matches at 8 bases. Sequencing was carried out using peripheral blood. The CDR3 sequence is CASRTGATDTQYF. The CDR3 region has the DNA TGTGCCAGCAGGACAGGGGCCACAGATACGCAGTATTTT. Using reference TRBV7-9 and TRBJ2-3 for the parts outside the CDR3, the full variable domain is DTGVSQNPRHKITKRGQNVTFRCDPISEHNRLYWYRQTLGQGPEFLTYFQNEAQLEKSRLLSDRFSAERPKGSFSTLEIQRTEQGDSAMYLCASRTGATDTQYFGPGTRLTVL.